This TCR beta chain was profiled in a study of CXCR3-negative and CXCR3-positive naive CD8 T cells. In germline, CDR1 is MGHRA, CDR2 YSYEKL. This CDR3 is built from 16 residues. Within the CD8+ T cell compartment, naive cells were CD45RO-CCR7+CD27+CD95-. The method, 5' RACE with UMI labels, was used to prepare the TRB cDNA libraries. From the 5' RACE reads, TCRdb lists one entry per CDR3 protein and no DNA. Reported are approximately 83,000 distinct CDR3 sequences; the ten largest clones contain around 1.5%. The TCR was taken from a human donor in good health. Some clones in this sample may be carry-over from other donors' samples. The sample consisted of naive CXCR3- CD8+ T cells from blood. Sample subset: CD45RO-CCR7+CD27+CD95- naive CD8+ T cells lacking CXCR3 (TNR3-). The chain employs TRBV4-1 and TRBJ2-7; TCRdb's D call, TRBD2, is unchecked because there is no DNA. CDR3 region: CASSLLGSGSNYEQYF.